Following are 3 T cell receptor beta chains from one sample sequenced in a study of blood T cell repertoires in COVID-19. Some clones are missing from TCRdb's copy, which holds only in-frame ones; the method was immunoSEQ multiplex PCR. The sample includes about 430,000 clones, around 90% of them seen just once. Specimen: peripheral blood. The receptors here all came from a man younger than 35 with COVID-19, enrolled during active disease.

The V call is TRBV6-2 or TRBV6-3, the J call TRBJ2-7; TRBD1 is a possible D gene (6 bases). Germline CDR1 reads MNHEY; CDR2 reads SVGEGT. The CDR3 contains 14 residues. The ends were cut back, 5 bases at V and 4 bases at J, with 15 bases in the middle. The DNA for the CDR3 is TGTGCCAGCAGTCTCCAGGGACACAGGTACGAGCAGTACTTC. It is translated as CASSLQGHRYEQYF.

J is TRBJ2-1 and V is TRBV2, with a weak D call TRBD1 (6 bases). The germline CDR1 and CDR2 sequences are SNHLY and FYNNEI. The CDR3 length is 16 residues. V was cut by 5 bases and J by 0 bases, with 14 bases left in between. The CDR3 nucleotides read TGTGCCAGCAGTCCAACTATGACAGGCTCCTACAATGAGCAGTTCTTC. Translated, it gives CASSPTMTGSYNEQFF.

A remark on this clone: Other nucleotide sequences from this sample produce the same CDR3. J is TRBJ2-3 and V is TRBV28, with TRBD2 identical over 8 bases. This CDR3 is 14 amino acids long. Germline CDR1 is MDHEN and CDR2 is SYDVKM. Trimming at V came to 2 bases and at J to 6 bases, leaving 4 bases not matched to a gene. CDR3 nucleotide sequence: TGTGCCAGCAGTTTAGGACTAGCAGGGGATACGCAGTATTTT. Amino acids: CASSLGLAGDTQYF.